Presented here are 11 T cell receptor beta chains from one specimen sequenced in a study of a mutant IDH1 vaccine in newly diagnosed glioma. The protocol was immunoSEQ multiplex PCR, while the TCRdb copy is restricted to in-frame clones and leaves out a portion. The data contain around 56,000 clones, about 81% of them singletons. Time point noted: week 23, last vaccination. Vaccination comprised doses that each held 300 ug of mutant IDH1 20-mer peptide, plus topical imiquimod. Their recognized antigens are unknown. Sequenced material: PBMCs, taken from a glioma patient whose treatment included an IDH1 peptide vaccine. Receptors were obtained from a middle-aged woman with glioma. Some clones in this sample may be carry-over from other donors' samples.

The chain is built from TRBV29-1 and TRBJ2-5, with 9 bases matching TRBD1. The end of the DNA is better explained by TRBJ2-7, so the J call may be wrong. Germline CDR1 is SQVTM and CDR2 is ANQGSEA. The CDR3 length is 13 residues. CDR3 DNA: TGCAGCGCAGGACCGGGACAGGGCTACGAGCAGTACTTC. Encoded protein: CSAGPGQGYEQYF.

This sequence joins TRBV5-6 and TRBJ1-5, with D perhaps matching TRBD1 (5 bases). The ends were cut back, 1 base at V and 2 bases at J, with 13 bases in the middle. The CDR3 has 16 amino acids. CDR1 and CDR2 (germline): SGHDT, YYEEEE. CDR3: CASSLRGRVGNQPQHF. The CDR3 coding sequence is TGTGCCAGCAGCTTGAGAGGCAGGGTTGGCAATCAGCCCCAGCATTTT.

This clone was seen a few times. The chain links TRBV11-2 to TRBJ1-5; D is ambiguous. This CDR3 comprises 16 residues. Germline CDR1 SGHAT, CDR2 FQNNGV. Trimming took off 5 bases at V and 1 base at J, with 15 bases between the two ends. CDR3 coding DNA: TGTGCCAGCAGCGCCGGAGGGCGTCAAAGCAATCAGCCCCAGCATTTT. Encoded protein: CASSAGGRQSNQPQHF.

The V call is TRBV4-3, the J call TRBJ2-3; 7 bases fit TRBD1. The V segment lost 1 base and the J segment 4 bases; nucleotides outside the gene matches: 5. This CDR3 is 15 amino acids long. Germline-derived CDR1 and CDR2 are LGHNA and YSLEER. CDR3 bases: TGCGCCAGCAGCCAAGGGCAGGGGGAAGCAGATACGCAGTATTTT. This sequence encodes CASSQGQGEADTQYF.

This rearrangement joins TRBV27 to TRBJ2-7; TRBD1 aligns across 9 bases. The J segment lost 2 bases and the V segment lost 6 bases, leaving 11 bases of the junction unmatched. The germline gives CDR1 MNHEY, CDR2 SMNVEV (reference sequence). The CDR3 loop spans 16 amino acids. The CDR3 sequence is CASSQDRGSEAYEQYF. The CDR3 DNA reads TGTGCCAGCAGCCAGGACAGGGGATCCGAAGCCTACGAGCAGTACTTC.

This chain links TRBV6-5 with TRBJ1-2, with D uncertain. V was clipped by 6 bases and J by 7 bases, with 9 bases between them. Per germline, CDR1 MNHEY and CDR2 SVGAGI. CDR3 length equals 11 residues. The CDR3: CASSSLGGYTF. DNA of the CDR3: TGTGCCAGCAGCTCCCTCGGTGGCTACACCTTC.

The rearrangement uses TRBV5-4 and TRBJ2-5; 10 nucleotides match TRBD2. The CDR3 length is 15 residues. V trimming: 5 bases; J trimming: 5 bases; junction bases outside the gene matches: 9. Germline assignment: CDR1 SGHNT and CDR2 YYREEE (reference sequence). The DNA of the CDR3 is TGTGCCAGCAGGTCCCTAGCGGGGGATCGGGAGACCCAGTACTTC. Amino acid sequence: CASRSLAGDRETQYF.

The CDR3 bases are TGTGCCAGCTTTTCCCGGGGGACAGGGGGCGAAGCTTTCTTT. It translates to CASFSRGTGGEAFF. The gene calls are TRBV27 and TRBJ1-1, with 12 bases fitting TRBD1. The germline V gene has CDR1 MNHEY and CDR2 SMNVEV (reference sequence). V was pared by 8 bases and J by 8 bases, with 9 bases of the junction left unmatched. CDR3 length equals 14 residues.

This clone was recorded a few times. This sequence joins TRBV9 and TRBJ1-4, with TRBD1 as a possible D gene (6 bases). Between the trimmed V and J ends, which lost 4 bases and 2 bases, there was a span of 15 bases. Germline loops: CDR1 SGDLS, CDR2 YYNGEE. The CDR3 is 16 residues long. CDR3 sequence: CASSLSFGGTNEKLFF. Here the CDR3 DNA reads TGTGCCAGCAGCTTATCCTTTGGGGGCACTAATGAAAAACTGTTTTTT.

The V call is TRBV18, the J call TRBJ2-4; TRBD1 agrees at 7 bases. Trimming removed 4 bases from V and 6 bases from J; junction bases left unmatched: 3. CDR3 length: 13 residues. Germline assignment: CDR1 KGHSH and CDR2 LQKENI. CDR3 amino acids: CASSLGTANIQYF. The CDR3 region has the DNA TGTGCCAGCTCACTGGGGACAGCAAACATTCAGTACTTC.

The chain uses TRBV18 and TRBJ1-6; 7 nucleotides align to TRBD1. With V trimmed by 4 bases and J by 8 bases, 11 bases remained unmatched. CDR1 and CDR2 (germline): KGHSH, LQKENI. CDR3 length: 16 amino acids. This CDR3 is CASSQETGSRDSPLHF. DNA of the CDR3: TGTGCCAGCTCACAAGAGACAGGGAGCAGGGATTCACCCCTCCACTTT.